This is a list of T cell receptor beta chains from one sample in a study of cytomegalovirus exposure and HLA in healthy donors. Repertoires were generated with immunoSEQ multiplex PCR, while TCRdb's copy carries only in-frame clones and drops some. The sample yields some 150,000 clones, of which the top ten take up roughly 3%. The sequencing input was PBMCs. The receptors here all came from a man in his forties or fifties in good health and CMV-seronegative. The CDR3 runs from the conserved cysteine through the conserved F or W. A D gene is named only where the DNA matches it firmly.

>TRBD1|TRBV7-3|TRBJ2-5
TGTGCCAGCAGCAGCGGACAGGGGGCTCAAGAGACCCAGTACTTC
CASSSGQGAQETQYF
>TRBD2|TRBV4-1|TRBJ2-3
TGCGCCAGCAGCCAAATTTGGACTAGCGGGGGGGCCGGCACAGATACGCAGTATTTT
CASSQIWTSGGAGTDTQYF
>TRBD1|TRBV25-1|TRBJ1-2
TGTGCCAGCAAGGACAGGGTCTGGGGGGGCTACACCTTC
CASKDRVWGGYTF
>.|TRBV7-9|TRBJ2-2
TGTGCCAGCAGCTTAGACTCGGGGAACACCGGGGAGCTGTTTTTT
CASSLDSGNTGELFF
>.|TRBV27|TRBJ1-2
TGTGCCAGCAGTTTAAAAACCACTAATGGCTATGGCTACACCTTC
CASSLKTTNGYGYTF
>TRBD1|TRBV4-1|TRBJ2-7
TGCGCCAGCAGCTTACGGACAGGGGGCTCCTACGAGCAGTACTTC
CASSLRTGGSYEQYF
>TRBD1|TRBV18|TRBJ2-7
TGTGCCAGCTCACCACCGGGGACAGGGGTCGGCTACGAGCAGTACTTC
CASSPPGTGVGYEQYF
>.|TRBV7-9|TRBJ2-1
TGTGCCAGCAGCCCCGGCCGGGGGAGATACAATGAGCAGTTCTTC
CASSPGRGRYNEQFF
>.|TRBV10-3|TRBJ2-7
TGTGCCATCAGGGGGCGGCTCTCCTACGAGCAGTACTTC
CAIRGRLSYEQYF
>TRBD1|TRBV6-5|TRBJ1-1
TGTGCCAGCAGTTACGGGGACAGGGCTAACACTGAAGCTTTCTTT
CASSYGDRANTEAFF
>TRBD2|TRBV10-3|TRBJ2-1
TGTGCCATCAGTGATAACCGGCGGGGGGCCTACAATGAGCAGTTCTTC
CAISDNRRGAYNEQFF
>TRBD1|TRBV5-4|TRBJ1-4
TGTGCCAGCAGCTCTTCCAGACAGGGCCCGAATGAAAAACTGTTTTTT
CASSSSRQGPNEKLFF
>.|TRBV6-5|TRBJ2-2
TGTGCCAGCAAAATAGAGACAGGTTACACCGGGGAGCTGTTTTTT
CASKIETGYTGELFF
>TRBD1|TRBV5-1|TRBJ2-5
TGCGCCAGCAGCCCTGGGACAGCTTTTCAAGAGACCCAGTACTTC
CASSPGTAFQETQYF
>TRBD1|TRBV2|TRBJ2-7
TGTGCCAGCAGTGCAACGCCCCGGGACAGGGGCTACGAGCAGTACTTC
CASSATPRDRGYEQYF